This T cell receptor beta chain was documented in a study of shared clonotypes between healthy human individuals (TCRdb year 2020). A note on the overall study: Three men and two women, aged 18 to 49 years, made up the cohort. Each donor's leukapheresis produced roughly between roughly 0.85 and 9.5 billion PBMCs. Per donor, three plates each were used for CD4 naive and CD4 memory, two for CD8 naive, and one for CD8 memory. Libraries were prepared and TCR repertoires were sequenced by different laboratories using diverse techniques, in order to increase sequencing depth and limit assay-specific biases. To estimate repertoire size and how much clonotype sharing occurs between individuals, the study deeply sequenced the blood TCR repertoires of roughly 5 healthy adults. Results and caveats for the whole study, not just this receptor: About 4.5% of naive CD4, 3.5% of naive CD8, about 2.5% of memory CD4, and about 0.4% of memory CD8 clonotypes were shared across several donors. The small number of donors limited the genetic and exposure-history diversity represented. Naive subsets generally had larger estimated clonotype richness than memory subsets did. Sampling was restricted to blood, and TCR repertoires in tissue are likely to differ from TCR repertoires in blood. Pairwise subsampling indicated that sequencing depth was expected to affect the degree of clonotype sharing among donors. Rarefaction of sorted-subset datasets indicated incomplete sequencing despite the large sequencing depth. Higher generation probabilities were observed for clonotypes shared by all four sorted-subset donors than for non-shared clonotypes.

Based on the germline V gene, the CDR1 and CDR2 sequences are KGHSH and LQKENI. V gives up 2 bases and J gives up 1 base, and the segment between their germline ends measures 9 bases. The CDR3 covers 15 residues, taking in both the cysteine and the phenylalanine. Kept here is only the CDR3 DNA, which spans 45 bases and is read in frame from base 1. TCR CDR3 regions were amplified from genomic DNA by multiplex PCR using the deep immunoSEQ assay. Genomic DNA extracted from each cell subset was distributed evenly over all wells of several immunoSEQ 96-well plates, and each plate served as one replicate. For sorted subsets, each replicate PCR was loaded with approximately 200 ng genomic DNA, equivalent to 25,000 to 35,000 T cell genomes. The purified libraries were quantified using a Qubit 3.0 fluorometer, sized with a Bioanalyzer 2100, and then quantified again using the KAPA Library Quantification kit. Each immunoSEQ 96-well plate was sequenced on its own single-read 150-cycle Illumina NextSeq 550 flow cell. In the source study's methods: Because only junctional sequences without quality scores were contained in the immunoSEQ output, filtering matching that applied to full-length reads could not be performed. Sequences were annotated with PyIR, a Python wrapper for IgBLAST v1.9, using IMGT germline references to assign V/J genes and CDR3. Reads with weak V/J assignments (E-value above 1e-6), missing CDR3, stop codons, out-of-frame junctions, or ambiguous translated residues were removed. A V3J clonotype was defined by an identical inferred V gene, J gene, and CDR3 amino acid sequence. To compute the percentage overlap between repertoires, the number of shared unique clonotypes was divided by the size of the smaller repertoire. Three approaches were used to assess repertoire richness: RTK rarefaction, the Chao1 estimator, and Recon v2.1 estimates of unobserved clonotypes. Generation probabilities were computed with OLGA for all TCRbeta clonotypes obtained by the gDNA method from four donors. Imported from immuneACCESS, the table was reduced by TCRdb to in-frame sequences with V and J called. These copies leave out some clones; in studies compared against another copy, an unresolved V gene accounts for under half, and the cause of the remainder is not known. The DNA gave D and trimming, while V, J and clone size come from that table. A total of around 1.4 million clones appear in this sample, less than 99% of them only once. Approximately 0.38% of the sample lies in the top ten.

Healthy HIV-negative adults with no recently reported acute infections or vaccinations were included as donors. All donors were Caucasian adults living in Nashville, Tennessee, USA. CD4+ T cells were enriched through magnetic negative selection, after which naive cells were positively selected on CD45RA and the remaining negative fraction served as the memory subset. Blood was collected by leukapheresis, and PBMCs were isolated by Ficoll-Histopaque density gradient centrifugation and then cryopreserved in liquid nitrogen vapor phase. Analytical flow cytometry was used to check the purity and quantity of each magnetically sorted T cell population. Genomic DNA was isolated from every sorted fraction and measured by UV absorbance on a Nanodrop 2000c. With regard to this clone: The target of this receptor is not known. No much larger clone is present one base from it, and per-base qualities are unavailable.

The sequence came from a man aged 25 to 40 in good health. The rearrangement joined TRBV18 to TRBJ1-5; no D segment can be confidently identified. Material: naive CD4+ T cells sorted from blood. The cell subset or site label of this sample denotes: CD45RA+ positively selected. DNA sequence: TGTGCCAGCTCACCAGTAGGGCAGAGCAATCAGCCCCAGCATTTT. This translates into CASSPVGQSNQPQHF. With the rest looked up from the reference TRBV18 and TRBJ1-5 genes rather than sequenced, the full variable domain is NAGVMQNPRHLVRRRGQEARLRCSPMKGHSHVYWYRQLPEEGLKFMVYLQKENIIDESGMPKERFSAEFPKEGPSILRIQQVVRGDSAAYFCASSPVGQSNQPQHFGDGTRLSIL.